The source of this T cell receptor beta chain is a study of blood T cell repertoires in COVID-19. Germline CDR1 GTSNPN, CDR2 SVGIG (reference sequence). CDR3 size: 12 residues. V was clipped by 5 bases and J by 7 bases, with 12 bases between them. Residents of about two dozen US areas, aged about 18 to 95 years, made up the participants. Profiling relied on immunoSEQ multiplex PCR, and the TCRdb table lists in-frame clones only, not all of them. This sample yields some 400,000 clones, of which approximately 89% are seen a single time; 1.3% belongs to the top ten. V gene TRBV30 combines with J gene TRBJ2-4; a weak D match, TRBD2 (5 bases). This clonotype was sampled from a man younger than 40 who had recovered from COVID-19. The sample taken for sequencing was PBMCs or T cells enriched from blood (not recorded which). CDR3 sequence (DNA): TGTGCCTGGGCTGAGGGTGAGAACATTCAGTACTTC. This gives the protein CAWAEGENIQYF.